Below are 32 T cell receptor beta chains sequenced from a single sample in a study of T cells after yellow fever vaccination. TCRdb used MiXCR to reprocess the 5' RACE reads, holding one entry per CDR3 protein. Of 300,000 to 400,000 distinct CDR3 sequences in the sample, approximately 3.9% are singletons; the top ten hold approximately 25%. This specimen consisted of PBMCs, obtained 5 days after the yellow fever booster vaccination. The receptors originated from a man aged 18 to 35 who received the YFV17D yellow fever vaccine.

This clonotype was counted ten times or more. The CDR3 DNA follows: TGTGCCAGCAGCCCCCGCGGGGGGGCCTCCTACAATGAGCAGTTCTTC. Translation gives CASSPRGGASYNEQFF. J is TRBJ2-1 and V is TRBV4-2; 9 bases fit TRBD2. The CDR3 spans 16 residues. Germline CDR1 reads LGHNA; CDR2 reads YNFKEQ. V trimming: 4 bases; J trimming: 0 bases; junction bases outside the gene matches: 4.

This clonotype was seen a handful of times. This chain uses TRBV19 with TRBJ1-2, with 9 bases that match TRBD1. The CDR3 covers 15 residues. V trimming: 7 bases; J trimming: 1 base; junction bases outside the gene matches: 7. Germline V gene data show CDR1 as LNHDA and CDR2 as SQIVND (reference sequence). The CDR3 loop reads CASTPGQGGNYGYTF. The CDR3 bases are TGTGCCAGTACCCCGGGACAGGGTGGTAACTATGGCTACACCTTC.

As DNA, the CDR3 is TGTGCCAGCAGCCCCTCTCCCGTCGGCGGGGAGCTGTTTTTT. Encoded protein: CASSPSPVGGELFF. The chain combines TRBV7-9 with TRBJ2-2, with D unresolved. Between the trimmed V and J ends, which lost 5 bases and 7 bases, there was a span of 14 bases. The CDR3 has 14 amino acids. Germline loops: CDR1 SEHNR, CDR2 FQNEAQ (reference sequence).

This clonotype appeared a few times. The rearrangement uses TRBV7-9 and TRBJ2-2; 11 nucleotides agree with TRBD1. Germline V gene sequence: CDR1 SEHNR, CDR2 FQNEAQ (reference sequence). This CDR3 spans 15 amino acids. With V trimmed by 5 bases and J by 5 bases, 4 bases remained unmatched. CDR3 nucleotides: TGTGCCAGCAGCCCGGGACAGGGGGAAACCGGGGAGCTGTTTTTT. It specifies CASSPGQGETGELFF.

Ten or more counts support this clonotype. This sequence joins TRBV7-2 and TRBJ2-2, with 12 bases aligning to TRBD2. This CDR3 comprises 17 residues. Germline CDR1 reads SGHTA; CDR2 reads FQGNSA. V was clipped by 5 bases and J by 3 bases; unmatched bases: 7. The DNA of the CDR3 is TGTGCCAGCAGCCTCGGACTAGCGGGGAGGTACACCGGGGAGCTGTTTTTT. Protein sequence: CASSLGLAGRYTGELFF.

J is TRBJ1-6 and V is TRBV10-3; D gene unclear. Trimming took 5 bases from V and 7 from J, leaving 12 bases between them. The V gene's germline CDR1 is ENHRY and CDR2 SYGVKD. The CDR3 loop spans 14 amino acids. The CDR3: CAISIRGQNSPLHF. In nucleotides, the CDR3 is TGTGCCATCAGTATACGGGGTCAGAATTCACCCCTCCACTTT.

This clonotype was seen many times. J is TRBJ1-3 and V is TRBV7-8; D not certain. This CDR3 is built from 17 residues. The germline V gene has CDR1 SGHVS and CDR2 FQNEAQ. V lost 1 base and J 0 bases, leaving 13 bases between the germline ends. The CDR3 DNA follows: TGTGCCAGCAGCTTAGTTTATCCAGGCAACTCTGGAAACACCATATATTTT. Amino acids: CASSLVYPGNSGNTIYF.

This clonotype turned up a few times. The chain links TRBV27 to TRBJ2-1; D remains ambiguous. This CDR3 is 15 amino acids long. The germline V and J ends were trimmed by 4 bases and 0 bases, with 10 bases remaining between them. CDR1 and CDR2 (germline): MNHEY, SMNVEV (reference sequence). The CDR3 spells CASSYGGSSYNEQFF. The CDR3 DNA reads as TGTGCCAGCAGTTACGGCGGAAGCTCCTACAATGAGCAGTTCTTC.

This chain connects TRBV18 to TRBJ1-1; D perhaps matches TRBD1 (5 bases). The CDR3 is 15 amino acids. Germline-derived CDR1 and CDR2 are KGHSH and LQKENI. The V and J ends lost 3 bases and 1 base respectively, with 12 bases between them. The CDR3 region has the DNA TGTGCCAGCTCACCTAATGTGGGGGGGAACACTGAAGCTTTCTTT. As protein: CASSPNVGGNTEAFF.

This clonotype has ten or more counts. The chain couples TRBV7-8 to TRBJ2-3; TRBD2 might be the D (7 bases). The V end lost 7 bases, the J end lost 1 base, and 12 bases lay between the germline ends. The CDR3 runs to 14 residues. Germline CDR1 reads SGHVS; CDR2 reads FQNEAQ. CDR3 nucleotide sequence: TGTGCCAGCACGCGGGGGCGGGGCACAGATACGCAGTATTTT. Residues: CASTRGRGTDTQYF.

This clonotype showed up just a few times. The chain has TRBV5-6 and TRBJ2-3, with D unresolved. Germline assignment: CDR1 SGHDT and CDR2 YYEEEE. This CDR3 is 15 amino acids long. Trimming removed 1 base from V and 3 bases from J, with 12 bases in between. The CDR3 region has the DNA TGTGCCAGCAGCTTGAGGTCTCGAAATACAGATACGCAGTATTTT. Translated, it gives CASSLRSRNTDTQYF.

There are a few counts of this clonotype. The chain recombines TRBV6-1 with TRBJ1-4; D uncertain. V was trimmed by 6 bases and J by 8 bases, leaving 13 bases between them. The CDR3 runs 13 residues. Germline V lookup: CDR1 MNHNS, CDR2 SASEGT. The CDR3: CASRTNEREKLFF. The CDR3 DNA follows: TGTGCCAGCAGAACAAATGAACGGGAAAAACTGTTTTTT.

The J gene is TRBJ1-1, the V gene TRBV18; maybe TRBD1 (6 bases). From germline, CDR1 is KGHSH and CDR2 LQKENI. Deletions cut 2 bases from V and 10 bases from J, with 14 bases between. The CDR3 extends over 13 amino acids. CDR3 amino acids: CASSPNRDGGAFF. CDR3 bases: TGTGCCAGCTCACCAAACAGGGATGGAGGAGCTTTCTTT.

This clonotype was detected many times. V usage is TRBV18 and J usage is TRBJ1-1, with a possible D match to TRBD1 (6 bases). Trimming removed 3 bases from V and 1 base from J, with 15 bases in between. Germline V CDR1 and CDR2: KGHSH, LQKENI. CDR3 length: 16 amino acids. CDR3: CASSPLLGTPNTEAFF. The CDR3 DNA follows: TGTGCCAGCTCACCCCTCCTTGGGACACCGAACACTGAAGCTTTCTTT.

This clonotype has at least ten counts. The chain is built from TRBV7-3 and TRBJ2-3; D tentatively fits TRBD1 or TRBD2 (5 bases each). The germline V gene encodes CDR1 SGHTA and CDR2 FQGTGA. The CDR3 has 15 residues. The V gene lost 6 bases and the J gene lost 5 bases, with 18 bases spanning the gap. CDR3 in amino acids: CASSRRPGAEDTQYF. DNA for the CDR3: TGTGCCAGCAGTCGACGGCCCGGGGCTGAAGATACGCAGTATTTT.

This clonotype appeared many times. The V gene is TRBV4-1, the J gene TRBJ2-7; D gene unclear. With 2 bases removed from V and 1 base from J, the gap between germline ends came to 9 bases. This CDR3 is 14 amino acids long. Germline V gene data show CDR1 as MGHRA and CDR2 as YSYEKL. This CDR3 reads CASSQRDGSYEQYF. In DNA form, the CDR3 reads TGCGCCAGCAGCCAACGCGACGGATCCTACGAGCAGTACTTC.

This clonotype was seen ten or more times. The chain links TRBV5-6 to TRBJ1-1, with TRBD1 as a possible D gene (6 bases). This CDR3 is 13 amino acids long. In germline, CDR1 is SGHDT, CDR2 YYEEEE. Between the trimmed V and J ends, which lost 4 bases and 5 bases, there was a span of 12 bases. The CDR3 loop reads CASSTQGRTEAFF. The DNA for the CDR3 is TGTGCCAGCAGCACTCAGGGGAGGACTGAAGCTTTCTTT.

This clonotype was observed at least ten times. This rearrangement joins TRBV7-6 to TRBJ2-5; 7 bases line up with TRBD1. Trimming removed 7 bases from V and 2 bases from J; junction bases left unmatched: 7. This CDR3 is 14 amino acids long. The germline V gene has CDR1 SGHVS and CDR2 FNYEAQ. The CDR3: CASTWGQLQETQYF. As DNA, the CDR3 is TGTGCCAGCACCTGGGGACAGCTACAAGAGACCCAGTACTTC.

In its sample, this clonotype was seen a few times. The rearrangement joins TRBV24-1 to TRBJ2-3; TRBD2 might be the D (7 bases). Germline V lookup: CDR1 KGHDR, CDR2 SFDVKD. CDR3 length equals 15 residues. V gave up 4 bases and J gave up 4 bases, with 14 bases separating them. CDR3 DNA sequence: TGTGCCACCAGTGAGGGGGGGCGGCCGTCAGATACGCAGTATTTT. Residues: CATSEGGRPSDTQYF.

The V and J genes are TRBV4-1 and TRBJ2-1, with TRBD1 matching 12 bases. The V and J ends lost 4 bases and 4 bases, in that order; junction bases with no gene match: 5. This CDR3 has 16 amino acids. Germline loops: CDR1 MGHRA, CDR2 YSYEKL. The CDR3 coding sequence is TGCGCCAGCAGCCCCGCGGGACAGGGGGCTTACAATGAGCAGTTCTTC. Translated, it gives CASSPAGQGAYNEQFF.

The chain joins TRBV7-9 to TRBJ1-4, with D uncertain. The CDR3 sequence is 13 residues long. V dropped 6 bases and J dropped 5 bases, with 10 bases sitting between them. The germline gives CDR1 SEHNR, CDR2 FQNEAQ (reference sequence). The CDR3 loop reads CASSAGRNEKLFF. The CDR3 bases are TGTGCCAGCAGTGCTGGGCGGAATGAAAAACTGTTTTTT.

There are many counts of this clonotype. The V gene is TRBV6-2 or TRBV6-3, the J gene TRBJ1-1, with D possibly being TRBD1 (5 bases). Per the germline V gene, CDR1 is MNHEY and CDR2 is SVGEGT. Trimming shortened V by 4 bases and J by 5 bases, and 14 bases separated the two germline ends. The CDR3 totals 14 residues. The CDR3 DNA reads TGTGCCAGCAGTTTTCCAGGGTGGGAGACTGAAGCTTTCTTT. This gives the protein CASSFPGWETEAFF.

The chain carries TRBV29-1 and TRBJ2-2; no definite D call. Trimming removed 5 bases at V and 4 bases at J, with 14 bases between. Germline V gene data show CDR1 as SQVTM and CDR2 as ANQGSEA. The CDR3 extends over 14 amino acids. CDR3 protein: CSVTTSVSTGELFF. The CDR3 DNA sequence: TGCAGCGTTACGACAAGTGTGAGCACCGGGGAGCTGTTTTTT.

This clonotype was observed a few times. The genes are TRBV15 and TRBJ1-1, with no clear D. The CDR3 is 15 amino acids. Per the germline V gene, CDR1 is LNHNV and CDR2 is YYDKDF (reference sequence). Trimming stripped 3 bases from V and 5 bases from J, with 16 bases between. The CDR3 reads CATSSGAAFGTEAFF. The DNA for the CDR3 is TGTGCCACCAGCAGCGGTGCGGCGTTCGGAACTGAAGCTTTCTTT.

The sample holds a few counts of this clonotype. CDR3 bases: TGTGCCACCCAGGGGACCACCGGGGAGCTGTTTTTT. It is translated as CATQGTTGELFF. This chain links TRBV10-3 with TRBJ2-2; perhaps TRBD1 as D (6 bases). Germline V gives CDR1 ENHRY, CDR2 SYGVKD. The CDR3 is 12 amino acids. V lost 10 bases to trimming and J lost 4 bases, with 10 bases between them.

The chain combines TRBV5-1 with TRBJ1-1; the match to TRBD1 covers 8 bases. J lost 1 base, V lost 0 bases, and 5 bases had no gene match. There are 16 residues in the CDR3. Germline-derived CDR1 and CDR2 are SGHRS and YFSETQ. For the CDR3, the DNA is TGCGCCAGCAGCTTGGCCATCGACAGGGGGAACACTGAAGCTTTCTTT. Amino acids: CASSLAIDRGNTEAFF.

The gene calls are TRBV5-4 and TRBJ2-5, with TRBD1 as a possible D gene (6 bases). Per germline, CDR1 SGHNT and CDR2 YYREEE (reference sequence). The CDR3 spans 15 residues. V was pared by 0 bases and J by 6 bases, with 15 bases between. The CDR3 DNA follows: TGTGCCAGCAGCTTGGCCGGCCAGGGGAGAAAGACCCAGTACTTC. Translated: CASSLAGQGRKTQYF.

This clonotype was observed many times. The V and J genes are TRBV18 and TRBJ2-7; 7 bases map to TRBD1. The CDR3 length is 14 residues. V shed 6 bases and J 4 bases; nucleotides not matched to a gene: 9. CDR1 and CDR2 from the germline V gene are KGHSH and LQKENI. The CDR3 here is CASSQIRDRYEQYF. CDR3 DNA sequence: TGTGCCAGCTCTCAAATCCGGGACAGATACGAGCAGTACTTC.

This clonotype has only a few counts. The V call is TRBV4-1, the J call TRBJ1-2; D remains unclear. Trimming shortened V by 1 base and J by 4 bases, and 16 bases separated the two germline ends. The CDR3 is 16 residues long. CDR1 and CDR2 (germline): MGHRA, YSYEKL. The CDR3 protein is CASSQVPGSEVYGYTF. CDR3 nucleotide sequence: TGCGCCAGCAGCCAAGTCCCGGGGTCGGAAGTCTATGGCTACACCTTC.

This chain links TRBV2 with TRBJ1-6, with TRBD1 identical over 8 bases. CDR1 and CDR2 from the germline V gene are SNHLY and FYNNEI. J was trimmed by 9 bases and V by 4 bases; bases with no gene match: 2. The CDR3 is 13 amino acids. CDR3 residues: CASSGQGSSPLHF. The CDR3 coding sequence is TGTGCCAGCAGTGGACAGGGGTCTTCACCCCTCCACTTT. Drawing the rest from reference TRBV2 and TRBJ1-6, the complete variable domain is EPEVTQTPSHQVTQMGQEVILRCVPISNHLYFYWYRQILGQKVEFLVSFYNNEISEKSEIFDDQFSVERPDGSNFTLKIRSTKLEDSAMYFCASSGQGSSPLHFGNGTRLTVT.

The V call is TRBV4-3, the J call TRBJ2-7, with 7 bases matching TRBD1. Germline CDR1 LGHNA, CDR2 YSLEER. V was pared by 3 bases and J by 1 base, with 15 bases of the junction left unmatched. The CDR3 length is 18 residues. The CDR3 here is CASSHLGDRDRTSYEQYV. CDR3 in DNA: TGCGCCAGCAGCCACCTCGGGGATCGGGACAGAACATCCTACGAGCAGTACGTC.

The rearrangement uses TRBV19 and TRBJ2-1; TRBD1 matches at 8 bases. CDR1 LNHDA and CDR2 SQIVND come from the germline V gene (reference sequence). Unmatched junction bases numbered 6, after V lost 4 bases and J lost 4 bases. The length of the CDR3 is 15 residues. The CDR3: CASSNGQGSYNEQFF. CDR3 in DNA: TGTGCCAGTAGTAATGGACAGGGATCTTACAATGAGCAGTTCTTC.